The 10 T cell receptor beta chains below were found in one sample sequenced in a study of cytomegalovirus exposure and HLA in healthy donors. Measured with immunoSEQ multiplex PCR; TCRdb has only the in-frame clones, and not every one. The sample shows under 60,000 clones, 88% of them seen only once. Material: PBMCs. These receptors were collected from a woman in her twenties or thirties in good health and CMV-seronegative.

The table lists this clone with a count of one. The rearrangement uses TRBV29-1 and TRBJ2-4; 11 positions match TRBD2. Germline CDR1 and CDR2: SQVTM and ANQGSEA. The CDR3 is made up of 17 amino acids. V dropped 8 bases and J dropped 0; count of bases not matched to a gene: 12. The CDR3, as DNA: TGCAGCCCCGTAGGGCTAGCGGGAGGAATAGCCAAAAACATTCAGTACTTC. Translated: CSPVGLAGGIAKNIQYF.

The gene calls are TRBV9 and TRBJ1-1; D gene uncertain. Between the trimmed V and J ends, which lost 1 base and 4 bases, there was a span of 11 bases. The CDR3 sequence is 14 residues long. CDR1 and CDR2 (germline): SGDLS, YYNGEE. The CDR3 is CASSVLGRGTEAFF. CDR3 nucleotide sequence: TGTGCCAGCAGCGTATTAGGTCGCGGCACTGAAGCTTTCTTT.

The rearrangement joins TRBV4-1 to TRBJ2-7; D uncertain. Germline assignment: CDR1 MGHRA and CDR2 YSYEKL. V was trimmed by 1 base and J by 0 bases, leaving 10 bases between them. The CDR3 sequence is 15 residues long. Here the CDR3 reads CASSQGLSSSYEQYF. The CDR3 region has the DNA TGCGCCAGCAGCCAAGGCTTATCTAGCTCCTACGAGCAGTACTTC.

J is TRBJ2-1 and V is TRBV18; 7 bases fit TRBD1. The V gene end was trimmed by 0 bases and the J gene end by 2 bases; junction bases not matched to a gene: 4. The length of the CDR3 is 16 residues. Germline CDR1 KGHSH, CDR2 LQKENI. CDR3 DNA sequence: TGTGCCAGCTCACCACCCGGGACAGTTACCTACAATGAGCAGTTCTTC. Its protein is CASSPPGTVTYNEQFF.

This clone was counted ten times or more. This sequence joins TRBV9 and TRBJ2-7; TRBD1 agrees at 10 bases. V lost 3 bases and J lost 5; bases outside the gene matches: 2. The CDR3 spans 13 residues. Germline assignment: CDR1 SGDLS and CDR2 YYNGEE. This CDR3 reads CASSEGTGDEQYF. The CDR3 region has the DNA TGTGCCAGCAGCGAGGGGACAGGGGACGAGCAGTACTTC. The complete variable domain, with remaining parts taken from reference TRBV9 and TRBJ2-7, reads DSGVTQTPKHLITATGQRVTLRCSPRSGDLSVYWYQQSLDQGLQFLIQYYNGEERAKGNILERFSAQQFPDLHSELNLSSLELGDSALYFCASSEGTGDEQYFGPGTRLTVT.

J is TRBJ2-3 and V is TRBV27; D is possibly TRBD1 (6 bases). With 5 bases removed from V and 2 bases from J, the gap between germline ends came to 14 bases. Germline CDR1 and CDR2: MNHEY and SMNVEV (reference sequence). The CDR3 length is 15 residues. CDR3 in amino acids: CASSHPGHYTDTQYF. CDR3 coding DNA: TGTGCCAGCAGTCACCCGGGACACTACACAGATACGCAGTATTTT.

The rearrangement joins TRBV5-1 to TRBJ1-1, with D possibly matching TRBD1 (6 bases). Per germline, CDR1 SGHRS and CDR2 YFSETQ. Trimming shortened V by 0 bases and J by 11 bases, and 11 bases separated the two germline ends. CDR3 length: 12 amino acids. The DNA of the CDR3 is TGCGCCAGCAGCTTGGAGGGGACATGGGCTTTCTTT. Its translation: CASSLEGTWAFF.

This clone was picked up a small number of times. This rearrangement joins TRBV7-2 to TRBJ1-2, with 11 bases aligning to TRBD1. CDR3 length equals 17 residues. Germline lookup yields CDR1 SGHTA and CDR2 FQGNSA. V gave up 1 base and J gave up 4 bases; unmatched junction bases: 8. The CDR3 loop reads CASSLGTGGGRVYGYTF. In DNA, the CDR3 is TGTGCCAGCAGCTTAGGGACAGGGGGCGGGCGTGTCTATGGCTACACCTTC. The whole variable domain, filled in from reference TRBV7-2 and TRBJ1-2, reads GAGVSQSPSNKVTEKGKDVELRCDPISGHTALYWYRQSLGQGLEFLIYFQGNSAPDKSGLPSDRFSAERTGGSVSTLTIQRTQQEDSAVYLCASSLGTGGGRVYGYTFGSGTRLTVV.

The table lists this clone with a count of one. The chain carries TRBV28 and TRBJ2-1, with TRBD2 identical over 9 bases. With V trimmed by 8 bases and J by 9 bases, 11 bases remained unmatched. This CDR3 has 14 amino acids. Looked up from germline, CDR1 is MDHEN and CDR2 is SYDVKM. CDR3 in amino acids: CASGTRGRAAEQFF. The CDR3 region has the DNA TGTGCCAGCGGAACTCGCGGGAGGGCGGCTGAGCAGTTCTTC.

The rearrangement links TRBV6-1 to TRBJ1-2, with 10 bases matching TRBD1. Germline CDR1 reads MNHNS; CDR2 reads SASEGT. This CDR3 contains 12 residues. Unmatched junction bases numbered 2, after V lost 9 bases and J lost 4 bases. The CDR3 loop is CASWTGGYGYTF. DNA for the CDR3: TGTGCCAGTTGGACAGGGGGCTATGGCTACACCTTC.